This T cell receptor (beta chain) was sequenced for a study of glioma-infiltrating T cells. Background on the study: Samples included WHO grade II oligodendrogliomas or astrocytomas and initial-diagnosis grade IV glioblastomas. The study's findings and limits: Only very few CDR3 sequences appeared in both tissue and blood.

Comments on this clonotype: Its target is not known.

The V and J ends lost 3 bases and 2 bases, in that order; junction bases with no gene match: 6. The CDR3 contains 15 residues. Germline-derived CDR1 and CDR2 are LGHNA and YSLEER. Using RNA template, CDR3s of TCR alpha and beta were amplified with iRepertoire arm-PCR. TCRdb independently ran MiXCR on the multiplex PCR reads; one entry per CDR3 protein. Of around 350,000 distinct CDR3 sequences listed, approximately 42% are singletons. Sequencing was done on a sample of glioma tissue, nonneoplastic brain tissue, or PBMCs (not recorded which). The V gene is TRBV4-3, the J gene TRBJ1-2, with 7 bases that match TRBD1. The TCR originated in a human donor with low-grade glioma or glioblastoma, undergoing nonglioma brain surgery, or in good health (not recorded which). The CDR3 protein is CASSQGTASNYGYTF. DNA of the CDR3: TGCGCCAGCAGCCAGGGGACAGCCTCCAACTATGGCTACACCTTC.